This T cell receptor beta chain was retrieved from a study of technical replicates of blood from a few donors. This CDR3 region has 15 residues. Germline CDR1 is MNHEY and CDR2 is SVGAGI. Trimming took off 2 bases at V and 4 bases at J, with 14 bases between the two ends. Only in-frame clones appear in the TCRdb table, and some are missing; sequencing was by immunoSEQ multiplex PCR. The table records roughly 68,000 clones, about nine tenths of them present only once. The sequenced sample was PBMCs. This chain joins TRBV6-5 and TRBJ1-2, with D perhaps TRBD1 (6 bases). The sequence derives from a human donor in good health. Some clones in this sample may be carry-over from other donors' samples. Here the CDR3 DNA reads TGTGCCAGCAGTTACGGGAGAGGGGGGGGCTATGGCTACACCTTC. This sequence encodes CASSYGRGGGYGYTF.